This section outlines one T cell receptor beta chain sequence together with its context. Per the study methods: It was from reference gene primer amplification that nucleated cell counts were estimated. TCRdb's table, derived via immunoSEQ multiplex PCR, lists solely in-frame clones and lacks some. D and trimming were read from the DNA, whereas the V and J calls and clone size are those reported in that table. Of under 150,000 clones listed, approximately 84% were seen once; the top ten hold about 3.4%. The germline CDR1 and CDR2 sequences are SGHAT and FQNNGV. The CDR3 contains 17 residues. Unmatched junction bases numbered 5, after V lost 5 bases and J lost 2 bases. These data belong to a study of blood T cell repertoires in COVID-19. Overall study: Collection of acute and convalescent COVID-19 samples took place in the United States, Italy and Spain. PBMCs, B-cell-depleted T cells, or T cells were the source of the cDNA or gDNA that made up the material.

The sequence was obtained from a man between 40 and 49 years old with acute or convalescent COVID-19. This sequence joins TRBV11-2 and TRBJ2-6; TRBD1 aligns across 11 bases. Material: peripheral blood. CDR3: CASSPGTGGTGANVLTF. For the CDR3, the DNA is TGTGCCAGCAGCCCCGGGACAGGGGGTACTGGGGCCAACGTCCTGACTTTC.